These 24 T cell receptor beta chains share one sample of origin, sequenced in a study of shared clonotypes between healthy human individuals. Sequencing was performed with immunoSEQ multiplex PCR; in TCRdb, only in-frame clones are kept and a portion is missing. The data show about a million clones, around 80% seen once. The source material was memory CD4+ T cells sorted from blood. Described subset: CD45RA-negative fraction. The origin of the receptors is a young man in good health.

The chain employs TRBV7-9 and TRBJ1-1; D remains ambiguous. The V and J ends lost 1 base and 4 bases respectively, with 10 bases between them. CDR1 is SEHNR, CDR2 FQNEAQ, per germline (reference sequence). The CDR3 length is 14 residues. The DNA for the CDR3 is TGTGCCAGCAGCTTAGGCTTTCATGTCACTGAAGCTTTCTTT. Protein sequence: CASSLGFHVTEAFF.

The V gene is TRBV5-4, the J gene TRBJ2-3, with 8 bases fitting TRBD1. The CDR3 totals 16 residues. Germline V lookup: CDR1 SGHNT, CDR2 YYREEE (reference sequence). J was trimmed by 6 bases and V by 2 bases; bases with no gene match: 11. The CDR3 nucleotides read TGTGCCAGCAGCTTAGTGGACAGGGCCTTGACGGATACGCAGTATTTT. Translating gives CASSLVDRALTDTQYF.

The chain couples TRBV29-1 to TRBJ2-7; tentative D call: TRBD1 (8 bases). Trimming stripped 5 bases from V and 4 bases from J, with 15 bases between. The CDR3 is made up of 13 amino acids. CDR1 and CDR2 from the germline V gene are SQVTM and ANQGSEA. CDR3 residues: CSVSTGGGYEQYF. CDR3 nucleotides: TGCAGCGTTTCAACAGGGGGAGGGTACGAGCAGTACTTC.

This chain uses TRBV11-2 with TRBJ2-7; perhaps TRBD1 as D (5 bases). The CDR3 is 16 residues long. Trimming took 5 bases from V and 1 from J, leaving 18 bases between them. Per the germline V gene, CDR1 is SGHAT and CDR2 is FQNNGV. The CDR3 spells CASSLGVGLISYEQYF. CDR3 bases: TGTGCCAGCAGCCTTGGGGTGGGGCTCATATCCTACGAGCAGTACTTC.

V gene TRBV7-2 combines with J gene TRBJ2-7, with 11 bases identical to TRBD2. V gave up 5 bases and J gave up 4 bases; unmatched junction bases: 10. The CDR3 is 16 residues long. Looked up from germline, CDR1 is SGHTA and CDR2 is FQGNSA. The CDR3 DNA sequence: TGTGCCAGCAGCGAATCGATTAGCGGGAGGGCTTACGAGCAGTACTTC. This translates into CASSESISGRAYEQYF.

The rearrangement joins TRBV2 to TRBJ1-2; D possibly corresponds to TRBD1 (5 bases). CDR1 and CDR2 (germline): SNHLY, FYNNEI. The CDR3 consists of 13 residues. The V end was cut by 6 bases, the J end by 8 bases, with 16 bases between. CDR3 loop: CASRTDRTAGYTF. DNA for the CDR3: TGTGCCAGCAGAACAGACAGAACTGCAGGCTACACCTTC. Combining the CDR3 with reference TRBV2 and TRBJ1-2 gives the whole variable domain EPEVTQTPSHQVTQMGQEVILRCVPISNHLYFYWYRQILGQKVEFLVSFYNNEISEKSEIFDDQFSVERPDGSNFTLKIRSTKLEDSAMYFCASRTDRTAGYTFGSGTRLTVV.

The rearrangement joins TRBV4-3 to TRBJ2-7, with D perhaps TRBD2 (6 bases). The CDR3 extends over 14 amino acids. The V end was cut by 0 bases, the J end by 7 bases, with 13 bases between. Germline loops: CDR1 LGHNA, CDR2 YSLEER. CDR3 DNA: TGCGCCAGCAGCCAAGATGGGGGGACGAAAGAGCAGTACTTC. Translation gives CASSQDGGTKEQYF.

This clone was recorded a few times. The chain employs TRBV6-5 and TRBJ1-2, with D possibly matching TRBD1 (6 bases). Trimming took 6 bases from V and 0 from J, leaving 11 bases between them. Per germline, CDR1 MNHEY and CDR2 SVGAGI. The CDR3 has 14 residues. CDR3 protein: CASRNGQSNYGYTF. Here the CDR3 DNA reads TGTGCCAGCAGAAATGGACAGTCTAACTATGGCTACACCTTC.

This chain connects TRBV10-3 to TRBJ1-6; tentative D call: TRBD1 (6 bases). V was trimmed by 0 bases and J by 9 bases, leaving 6 bases between them. CDR1 ENHRY and CDR2 SYGVKD come from the germline V gene. The CDR3 is made up of 13 amino acids. The CDR3 reads CAISESQGSPLHF. CDR3 DNA sequence: TGTGCCATCAGTGAGTCACAGGGTTCACCCCTCCACTTT.

The chain has TRBV4-1 and TRBJ2-3; tentative D call: TRBD2 (6 bases). The CDR3 has 15 amino acids. Trimming stripped 2 bases from V and 0 bases from J, with 9 bases between. Germline CDR1 and CDR2: MGHRA and YSYEKL. CDR3 nucleotides: TGCGCCAGCAGCCAATCAGGGACTAGCACAGATACGCAGTATTTT. Its translation is CASSQSGTSTDTQYF.

This clone was found many times. The same CDR3 is also encoded by other DNA sequences in this sample. The chain couples TRBV5-1 to TRBJ1-6; D remains unclear. Germline V gene data show CDR1 as SGHRS and CDR2 as YFSETQ. This CDR3 has 15 residues. Between the trimmed V and J ends, which lost 1 base and 4 bases, there was a span of 9 bases. CDR3 sequence (DNA): TGCGCCAGCAGCTTGTTGGGCAGTTATAATTCACCCCTCCACTTT. Amino acids: CASSLLGSYNSPLHF.

The chain recombines TRBV2 with TRBJ2-3, with D hard to call. Trimming cost V 4 bases and J 4 bases, with 9 bases left between them. Looked up from germline, CDR1 is SNHLY and CDR2 is FYNNEI. The CDR3 sequence is 13 residues long. This chain's CDR3 is CASSVVRADTQYF. DNA for the CDR3: TGTGCCAGCAGTGTCGTGAGAGCAGATACGCAGTATTTT.

The V call is TRBV7-2, the J call TRBJ2-7; 9 bases are shared with TRBD2. V lost 4 bases and J lost 4; bases outside the gene matches: 5. Germline V CDR1 and CDR2: SGHTA, FQGNSA. The CDR3 covers 14 residues. The CDR3 loop is CASSSGLARYEQYF. CDR3 coding DNA: TGTGCCAGCAGCTCCGGACTAGCGAGGTACGAGCAGTACTTC.

The CDR3 region has the DNA TGCGCCAGCAGCCGGGGACAGGGCCTATCGAACACCGGGGAGCTGTTTTTT. This codes for CASSRGQGLSNTGELFF. V is TRBV5-1 and J is TRBJ2-2, with TRBD1 matching over 9 bases. This CDR3 has 17 amino acids. Germline CDR1 reads SGHRS; CDR2 reads YFSETQ. Trimming removed 4 bases from V and 0 bases from J; junction bases left unmatched: 7. Using reference TRBV5-1 and TRBJ2-2 for the parts outside the CDR3, the full variable domain is KAGVTQTPRYLIKTRGQQVTLSCSPISGHRSVSWYQQTPGQGLQFLFEYFSETQRNKGNFPGRFSGRQFSNSRSEMNVSTLELGDSALYLCASSRGQGLSNTGELFFGEGSRLTVL.

The rearrangement uses TRBV6-1 and TRBJ2-7; D perhaps matches TRBD2 (5 bases). V lost 5 bases and J 4 bases, leaving 9 bases between the germline ends. CDR1 MNHNS and CDR2 SASEGT come from the germline V gene. CDR3 length equals 12 residues. The CDR3 DNA follows: TGTGCCAGCAGTAACGAGGGTTACGAGCAGTACTTC. Its translation is CASSNEGYEQYF.

The gene calls are TRBV18 and TRBJ1-1, with D possibly being TRBD1 (6 bases). V shed 2 bases and J shed 1 base, with 17 bases lying between them. CDR3 length: 17 amino acids. CDR1 KGHSH and CDR2 LQKENI come from the germline V gene. CDR3 amino acids: CASSPLSSGTSNTEAFF. The CDR3 DNA is TGTGCCAGCTCACCATTGTCGTCTGGGACATCGAACACTGAAGCTTTCTTT.

The genes are TRBV10-3 and TRBJ1-2, with D possibly matching TRBD1 (6 bases). The CDR3 covers 15 residues. Deletions cut 4 bases from V and 2 bases from J, with 14 bases between. CDR1 and CDR2 from the germline V gene are ENHRY and SYGVKD. The CDR3 region is CAISAGRGKNYGYTF. The CDR3 DNA sequence: TGTGCCATCAGTGCGGGCAGGGGTAAAAACTATGGCTACACCTTC.

V is TRBV25-1 and J is TRBJ1-5; D is undetermined. Germline assignment: CDR1 MGHDK and CDR2 SYGVNS. V lost 1 base to trimming and J lost 8 bases, with 15 bases between them. The CDR3 contains 15 residues. The CDR3 here is CASSESHDGIEPQHF. The CDR3 nucleotides are TGTGCCAGCAGTGAATCCCATGACGGGATTGAGCCCCAGCATTTT.

This chain links TRBV5-4 with TRBJ1-3; D is unresolved. The CDR3 loop spans 13 amino acids. Between the trimmed V and J ends, which lost 0 bases and 4 bases, there was a span of 5 bases. Looked up from germline, CDR1 is SGHNT and CDR2 is YYREEE (reference sequence). CDR3 sequence: CASSLAGGNTIYF. CDR3 in DNA: TGTGCCAGCAGCTTGGCTGGCGGAAACACCATATATTTT. The full variable domain, completed using reference TRBV5-4 and TRBJ1-3, is ETGVTQSPTHLIKTRGQQVTLRCSSQSGHNTVSWYQQALGQGPQFIFQYYREEENGRGNFPPRFSGLQFPNYSSELNVNALELDDSALYLCASSLAGGNTIYFGEGSWLTVV.

This clone has a count of ten or more. The rearrangement joins TRBV5-8 to TRBJ1-1; D gene ambiguous. This CDR3 has 14 residues. V lost 2 bases to trimming and J lost 3 bases, with 11 bases between them. Germline-derived CDR1 and CDR2 are SGHTS and YDEGEE. The CDR3 is CASSLQTTDTEAFF. DNA of the CDR3: TGTGCCAGCAGCTTACAAACAACGGACACTGAAGCTTTCTTT.

The chain carries TRBV18 and TRBJ2-5; the D gene is possibly TRBD1 (6 bases). V lost 3 bases to trimming and J lost 3 bases, with 11 bases between them. The CDR3 is 14 residues long. Germline loops: CDR1 KGHSH, CDR2 LQKENI. The chain's CDR3 is CASSPRRQEETQYF. Here the CDR3 DNA reads TGTGCCAGCTCACCGAGGAGACAGGAAGAGACCCAGTACTTC.

V and J are TRBV5-8 and TRBJ2-7; D gene unclear. Trimming removed 2 bases from V and 6 bases from J, with 6 bases in between. The CDR3 totals 11 residues. Per the germline V gene, CDR1 is SGHTS and CDR2 is YDEGEE. Written as DNA, the CDR3 is TGTGCCAGCAGCTTCCATCCCGAGCAGTACTTC. It is translated as CASSFHPEQYF. Drawing the rest from reference TRBV5-8 and TRBJ2-7, the complete variable domain is EAGVTQSPTHLIKTRGQQATLRCSPISGHTSVYWYQQALGLGLQFLLWYDEGEERNRGNFPPRFSGRQFPNYSSELNVNALELEDSALYLCASSFHPEQYFGPGTRLTVT.

V usage is TRBV2 and J usage is TRBJ2-7; 7 positions agree with TRBD1. The CDR3 is 14 residues long. The ends lost 6 bases at V and 2 bases at J; junction bases unmatched: 7. Germline values: CDR1 SNHLY, CDR2 FYNNEI. The CDR3 coding sequence is TGTGCCAGCAGAACAGGACAGGTCCCCTACGAGCAGTACTTC. Encoded protein: CASRTGQVPYEQYF.

The chain has TRBV11-2 and TRBJ2-7; 8 positions agree with TRBD2. This CDR3 is built from 13 residues. V was pared by 5 bases and J by 2 bases, with 2 bases of the junction left unmatched. The germline V gene encodes CDR1 SGHAT and CDR2 FQNNGV. Here the CDR3 reads CASSPGGAYEQYF. CDR3 in DNA: TGTGCCAGCAGCCCCGGGGGGGCCTACGAGCAGTACTTC.